This T cell receptor (beta chain) was sequenced in a study of CXCR3-negative and CXCR3-positive naive CD8 T cells. Study-wide findings and caveats: Cryopreserved cells showed partially decreased CXCR3 expression, and most assays used fresh PBMCs. Both of the naive subsets showed about the same high diversity, but memory CD8+ cells had much less. Naive subsets did not differ in surface CD5, and the authors estimated TCR strength using properties of the TRB CDR3.

The CD45RO-CCR7+CD27+CD95- phenotype denoted naive CD8+ T cells. Turning to this clonotype: What it binds is not known.

CDR3 length equals 16 residues. The germline V gene encodes CDR1 SEHNR and CDR2 FQNEAQ (reference sequence). Preparation of TRB cDNA libraries relied on 5' RACE carrying UMI labels. TCRdb reprocessed the 5' RACE reads, with one entry per CDR3 protein and no DNA. In all, the sample yields about 130,000 distinct CDR3 sequences. The TCR sequence derives from a human donor in good health. Some clones in this sample may be carry-over from other donors' samples. This rearrangement joins TRBV7-9 to TRBJ2-3; the D gene TCRdb calls, TRBD1, cannot be checked with no DNA. Material for sequencing was naive CXCR3- CD8+ T cells from blood. The subset denotes: CD45RO-CCR7+CD27+CD95- naive CD8+ T cells lacking CXCR3 (TNR3-). The CDR3 sequence: CASSARTGTTTDTQYF. The full variable domain, rest sourced from reference TRBV7-9 and TRBJ2-3, is DTGVSQNPRHKITKRGQNVTFRCDPISEHNRLYWYRQTLGQGPEFLTYFQNEAQLEKSRLLSDRFSAERPKGSFSTLEIQRTEQGDSAMYLCASSARTGTTTDTQYFGPGTRLTVL.